A selection of T cell receptor beta chains follows, all from one sample in a study of blood T cell repertoires in COVID-19. Clones were sequenced by immunoSEQ multiplex PCR, and TCRdb holds only the in-frame ones, with some missing. The sample comprises a few hundred thousand clones, approximately 87% of which are singletons, and approximately 4% rests with the top ten. Sequencing was performed on peripheral blood. These receptors were taken from a woman in her fifties or sixties with active or convalescent COVID-19. Each CDR3 is given with its conserved first and last residue. A D gene is named only where the DNA matches it firmly. Size is stated for part of the rows, as once, few or many counts, or as a class when the clone is expanded.

d_call j_call clone_size v_call cdr3_aa cdr3_nt
NA TRBJ1-5 NA TRBV6-5 CATTGDGSNQPQHF TGTGCCACCACTGGAGACGGGAGCAATCAGCCCCAGCATTTT
NA TRBJ1-2 NA TRBV3-1/TRBV3-2 CASSQETDIYGYTF TGTGCCAGCAGCCAAGAGACGGACATCTATGGCTACACCTTC
TRBD2 TRBJ2-1 NA TRBV30 CAWNEGGRNNEQFF TGTGCCTGGAATGAGGGCGGGAGGAACAATGAGCAGTTCTTC
TRBD1 TRBJ1-2 NA TRBV5-1 CASSLHQGAPGYTF TGCGCCAGCAGCTTGCATCAGGGGGCGCCTGGCTACACCTTC
NA TRBJ1-2 NA TRBV5-4 CASSLATLGGYGYTF TGTGCCAGCAGCTTGGCAACCCTAGGCGGCTATGGCTACACCTTC
NA TRBJ2-3 once TRBV19 CASSIRFPTEVTDTQYF TGTGCCAGTAGTATTAGATTTCCGACTGAAGTCACAGATACGCAGTATTTT
NA TRBJ1-1 NA TRBV5-1 CASSSRVGNTEAFF TGCGCCAGCAGCAGCAGGGTGGGGAACACTGAAGCTTTCTTT
NA TRBJ2-7 NA TRBV7-2 CASSADRIGYEQYF TGTGCCAGCAGCGCCGACAGAATAGGCTACGAGCAGTACTTC
NA TRBJ2-7 NA TRBV6-6 CASSNGQDKQYF TGTGCCAGCAGCAACGGCCAGGATAAGCAGTACTTC
TRBD1 TRBJ1-2 NA TRBV30 CARRQGLDYGYTF TGTGCCCGAAGACAGGGTCTCGACTATGGCTACACCTTC
TRBD1 TRBJ1-3 few TRBV5-1 CASSWARQGDGNTIYF TGCGCCAGCAGCTGGGCCCGACAGGGGGATGGAAACACCATATATTTT
TRBD1 TRBJ1-5 NA TRBV7-2 CASSLRTGGQPQHF TGTGCCAGCAGCTTAAGGACAGGCGGTCAGCCCCAGCATTTT
NA TRBJ2-2 few TRBV4-2 CASSQESGSNTGELFF TGTGCCAGCAGCCAAGAGAGCGGGTCGAACACCGGGGAGCTGTTTTTT
NA TRBJ1-5 NA TRBV15 CATSRDPTELNQPQHF TGTGCCACCAGCAGGGATCCAACAGAACTCAATCAGCCCCAGCATTTT
TRBD2 TRBJ2-1 NA TRBV7-3 CASSDITLAGETYNEQFF TGTGCCAGCAGCGACATAACCCTAGCGGGAGAAACGTACAATGAGCAGTTCTTC
NA TRBJ2-2 NA TRBV30 CAWRNFKNTGELFF TGTGCCTGGAGAAACTTTAAGAACACCGGGGAGCTGTTTTTT
NA TRBJ2-3 NA TRBV7-3 CASSLYPSTDTQYF TGTGCCAGCAGCTTATATCCCAGCACAGATACGCAGTATTTT
NA TRBJ1-1 few TRBV19 CASSERRRNTEAFF TGTGCCAGTAGTGAACGGAGACGGAACACTGAAGCTTTCTTT
NA TRBJ2-1 NA TRBV18 CASSILSGPSDNEQFF TGTGCCAGCTCAATACTATCGGGTCCCAGCGACAATGAGCAGTTCTTC
NA TRBJ1-1 NA TRBV28 CASSPRSRNTEAFF TGTGCCAGCAGTCCCCGGAGTCGGAACACTGAAGCTTTCTTT
TRBD2 TRBJ2-2 NA TRBV3-1/TRBV3-2 CASSPVLAGGWTGELFF TGTGCCAGCAGCCCCGTACTAGCGGGAGGATGGACCGGGGAGCTGTTTTTT
NA TRBJ1-1 NA TRBV12-3/TRBV12-4 CASSFGPRTEAFF TGTGCCAGCAGTTTTGGGCCAAGAACTGAAGCTTTCTTT
NA TRBJ1-1 few TRBV6-2/TRBV6-3 CASSPTRQYNTEAFF TGTGCCAGCAGTCCCACACGACAGTATAACACTGAAGCTTTCTTT
TRBD2 TRBJ2-1 NA TRBV19 CASTIAGGAYNEQFF TGTGCCAGTACCATAGCGGGAGGAGCCTACAATGAGCAGTTCTTC
TRBD1 TRBJ1-2 NA TRBV11-2 CASSFLEDRGDDNYGYTF TGTGCCAGCAGCTTCCTTGAGGACAGGGGTGACGATAACTATGGCTACACCTTC
NA TRBJ2-1 NA TRBV7-3 CASSLQTGNEQFF TGTGCCAGCAGCTTGCAGACAGGCAATGAGCAGTTCTTC
NA TRBJ2-2 NA TRBV10-3 CVIMNPGANTGELFF TGTGTCATTATGAACCCAGGGGCAAACACCGGGGAGCTGTTTTTT
NA TRBJ1-2 NA TRBV12-3/TRBV12-4 CASSFDRIYGYTF TGTGCCAGCAGTTTTGACAGGATCTATGGCTACACCTTC
TRBD1 TRBJ2-7 NA TRBV28 CASSPRDSYEQYF TGTGCCAGCAGTCCCCGGGACAGCTACGAGCAGTACTTC
NA TRBJ1-4 NA TRBV12-3/TRBV12-4 CATGVSSEKLFF TGTGCCACCGGAGTTAGTAGTGAAAAACTGTTTTTT
TRBD1 TRBJ1-2 NA TRBV27 CASSLQGAGYGYTF TGTGCCAGCAGTTTACAGGGGGCGGGCTATGGCTACACCTTC
NA TRBJ2-7 NA TRBV3-1/TRBV3-2 CASSQLYAGEQYF TGTGCCAGCAGCCAACTATATGCGGGAGAGCAGTACTTC
TRBD1 TRBJ2-7 NA TRBV14 CASSRTGMFYEQYF TGTGCCAGCAGCCGGACAGGGATGTTCTACGAGCAGTACTTC
NA TRBJ1-4 NA TRBV5-1 CASSVTGNNEKLFF TGCGCCAGCAGCGTAACAGGGAATAATGAAAAACTGTTTTTT
TRBD2 TRBJ2-5 NA TRBV9 CASSVSNSGSQETQYF TGTGCCAGCAGCGTATCAAATAGCGGGAGCCAAGAGACCCAGTACTTC
TRBD1 TRBJ2-3 NA TRBV18 CASSLTGGSSTDTQYF TGTGCCAGCTCTCTAACAGGGGGCTCCAGCACAGATACGCAGTATTTT
NA TRBJ1-3 NA TRBV6-5 CASSYLSSGNTIYF TGTGCCAGCAGTTACCTAAGCTCTGGAAACACCATATATTTT
NA TRBJ2-6 NA TRBV18 CASSPYRTDSGANVLTF TGTGCCAGCTCACCTTACCGGACAGACTCTGGGGCCAACGTCCTGACTTTC
NA TRBJ2-7 NA TRBV2 CASSPGVGAYEQYF TGTGCCAGCAGCCCAGGGGTCGGAGCCTACGAGCAGTACTTC
NA TRBJ2-1 NA TRBV5-4 CASSLVEEAARTYNEQFF TGTGCCAGCAGCTTGGTTGAGGAGGCGGCAAGAACCTACAATGAGCAGTTCTTC
NA TRBJ1-1 NA TRBV21-1 CASSKGRDREGYSTEAFF TGTGCCAGCAGCAAAGGCAGGGACAGAGAAGGGTACAGCACTGAAGCTTTCTTT
NA TRBJ2-3 NA TRBV5-1 CASRVRRFPDFSDTQYF TGCGCCAGCAGGGTCCGTCGTTTCCCAGACTTTAGCGATACGCAGTATTTT
NA TRBJ2-7 NA TRBV9 CASSVGAVPPYEQYF TGTGCCAGCAGCGTAGGGGCAGTTCCCCCCTACGAGCAGTACTTC
NA TRBJ2-2 NA TRBV7-3 CASSLYNTGELFF TGTGCCAGCAGCTTGTATAACACCGGGGAGCTGTTTTTT
TRBD2 TRBJ2-5 NA TRBV28 CASRQTSGKLETQYF TGTGCCAGCAGACAGACTAGCGGGAAGTTGGAGACCCAGTACTTC
TRBD1 TRBJ1-2 NA TRBV6-5 CASTETGGYYGYTF TGTGCCAGCACCGAGACAGGGGGTTACTATGGCTACACCTTC
NA TRBJ1-2 NA TRBV6-5 CASTRRGGRGYTF TGTGCCAGCACCCGCCGGGGGGGGAGAGGCTACACCTTC
NA TRBJ1-5 NA TRBV5-4 CASSLGANQPQHF TGTGCCAGCAGTTTGGGGGCGAATCAGCCCCAGCATTTT
TRBD1 TRBJ1-1 NA TRBV5-1 CASSLGDREITEAFF TGCGCCAGCAGCTTGGGCGACAGGGAGATCACTGAAGCTTTCTTT
NA TRBJ1-1 NA TRBV5-6 CASHTGLNTEAFF TGTGCCAGCCACACAGGGCTGAACACTGAAGCTTTCTTT
TRBD2 TRBJ2-7 NA TRBV4-1 CASSQEPGLASEQYF TGCGCCAGCAGCCAGGAACCGGGACTAGCCTCCGAGCAGTACTTC
NA TRBJ2-2 NA TRBV30 CAWSFRGLAGELFF TGTGCCTGGAGTTTTAGGGGTTTGGCCGGGGAGCTGTTTTTT
TRBD2 TRBJ2-7 NA TRBV28 CASSSGLAITYEQYF TGTGCCAGCAGCTCCGGACTAGCGATCACCTACGAGCAGTACTTC
TRBD2 TRBJ2-1 NA TRBV5-1 CASSLVAGGQYNEQFF TGCGCCAGCAGCTTGGTCGCGGGGGGGCAGTACAATGAGCAGTTCTTC
TRBD2 TRBJ2-1 once TRBV5-1 CASSLTPLAGGPNEQFF TGCGCCAGCAGCTTGACCCCTTTAGCGGGGGGGCCAAATGAGCAGTTCTTC
NA TRBJ2-1 NA TRBV5-1 CASSLWQNNEQFF TGCGCCAGCAGCTTGTGGCAGAACAATGAGCAGTTCTTC
TRBD1 TRBJ2-7 NA TRBV15 CATSRDATGGTYEQYF TGTGCCACCAGCAGAGATGCAACAGGGGGAACCTACGAGCAGTACTTC
NA TRBJ2-2 NA TRBV6-1 CASSEGTETGELFF TGTGCCAGCAGTGAAGGGACAGAAACCGGGGAGCTGTTTTTT
TRBD1 TRBJ2-2 NA TRBV5-1 CASSYGTVTGELFF TGCGCCAGCAGCTATGGGACAGTTACCGGGGAGCTGTTTTTT
TRBD1 TRBJ1-3 NA TRBV28 CASSHGTGLAGNTIYF TGTGCCAGCAGTCACGGGACAGGGTTAGCTGGAAACACCATATATTTT